This is a list of T cell receptor beta chains from one sample in a study of T cell responses to AZD1222 COVID-19 vaccine. Assay used: immunoSEQ multiplex PCR; TCRdb lists only in-frame clones, some missing. The sample includes some 110,000 clones, 70% to 90% of them seen just once. Sequencing used peripheral blood, obtained 28 days after the second AZD1222 dose. The receptor source for this set is an adult who received the AZD1222 COVID-19 vaccine. The CDR3 runs from the conserved cysteine through the conserved F or W. Size is stated for part of the rows, as once, few or many counts, or as a class when the clone is expanded.

CDR3	size	V	J
CASSPQRTGNEKLFF	-	TRBV28	TRBJ1-4
CASSLKEAGDYEQYF	-	TRBV5-4	TRBJ2-7
CASSPKGGYTGELFF	-	TRBV7-9	TRBJ2-2
CASSYTEAFF	once	TRBV6-5	TRBJ1-1
CASSWVGGDRLYEQYF	-	TRBV5-1	TRBJ2-7
CASSYLSLQNDYGYTF	-	TRBV6-5	TRBJ1-2
CASSNQDRTRGGYTF	-	TRBV21-1	TRBJ1-2
CASSYDGGPYGYTF	-	TRBV6-5	TRBJ1-2
CASSLDLGDGTEAFF	-	TRBV5-1	TRBJ1-1
CASSLGGHNQPQHF	once	TRBV5-1	TRBJ1-5
CSASKGFADSPLHF	-	TRBV20-1	TRBJ1-6
CATSDSPEGGLFF	once	TRBV24-1	TRBJ1-4
CASSAVGQPNTGELFF	-	TRBV9	TRBJ2-2
CASSLLGTSGSATGELFF	-	TRBV7-3	TRBJ2-2
CASSQLVGTEAFF	-	TRBV3-1/TRBV3-2	TRBJ1-1
CASSQSDRPGQPQHF	few	TRBV5-6	TRBJ1-5
CATSRGGLAGGPVLGQFF	-	TRBV15	TRBJ2-1
CASSQPQGSGAYEQYF	-	TRBV27	TRBJ2-7
CASSYSNEQFF	-	TRBV6-5	TRBJ2-1
CASSSPQGGTYHEQYF	-	TRBV5-1	TRBJ2-7
CASSPPRQWDQPQHF	-	TRBV19	TRBJ1-5
CASGQGVSGANVLTF	-	TRBV5-1	TRBJ2-6
CSTRERPSEAFF	-	TRBV29-1	TRBJ1-1
CASSLWGAPADTQYF	-	TRBV27	TRBJ2-3
CASSARTSGRAEQFF	-	TRBV25-1	TRBJ2-1
CASSYSGSRLTYEQFF	-	TRBV6-2/TRBV6-3	TRBJ2-1
CASSTNRDRDSYEQYF	-	TRBV28	TRBJ2-7
CASSKGPSLVGGRSDEQYF	-	TRBV7-6	TRBJ2-7
CASSQLQGVNTEAFF	-	TRBV4-1	TRBJ1-1
CASKSAPTSNLEAFF	few	TRBV4-3	TRBJ1-1
CASSRDKAFF	-	TRBV2	TRBJ1-1
CASSLNLQPQHF	-	TRBV5-6	TRBJ1-5
CASSRDRDVGFGELFF	-	TRBV27	TRBJ2-2
CASSQTSSGAFF	-	TRBV7-2	TRBJ1-1
CASSSTSGGELFF	once	TRBV3-1/TRBV3-2	TRBJ2-2
CASSDPKDRILRDTQYF	-	TRBV2	TRBJ2-3
CASSQDSLPHNEQFF	-	TRBV4-3	TRBJ2-1
CASSPLEGPNTEAFF	-	TRBV18	TRBJ1-1
CASSAGQAAGYTF	-	TRBV7-3	TRBJ1-2
CASSLGGIGNQPQHF	once	TRBV7-9	TRBJ1-5
CASAGRNQPQHF	-	TRBV2	TRBJ1-5
CASSSGQGRSYNSPLHF	-	TRBV6-2/TRBV6-3	TRBJ1-6